The sequence of this T cell receptor (beta chain) was determined in a study of cytomegalovirus exposure and HLA in healthy donors. Notes on this clone: As yet, its antigen is unknown.

The CDR3 is 14 amino acids. In germline, CDR1 is SGDLS, CDR2 YYNGEE. Researchers ran the PCR with 60 Vbeta and 13 Jbeta primers. TCRdb's copy holds only in-frame clones and misses some; the assay was immunoSEQ multiplex PCR. The listing contains approximately 200,000 clones. Study-level findings and limits: When the data were analyzed later, several of the most significant clusters appeared to be linked to common viral pathogens.

This sequence originates from a boy aged 10-17 years in good health and CMV-seronegative. The sample was PBMCs. The J gene is TRBJ2-5, the V gene TRBV9; TRBD2 agrees at 7 bases. The tail of the sequence fits TRBJ2-7 better, so the J call may be wrong. Here the CDR3 reads CASSVGGGTYEQYF. The CDR3 coding sequence is TGTGCCAGCAGCGTAGGGGGGGGAACCTACGAGCAGTACTTC.